This T cell receptor beta chain was documented in a study of T cells after yellow fever vaccination. This CDR3 spans 17 amino acids. V was clipped by 4 bases and J by 8 bases; unmatched bases: 14. Germline lookup yields CDR1 SGHRS and CDR2 YFSETQ. This clonotype has at least ten counts. Its specificity is unknown. It was through 5'RACE template switching that TCR cDNA was made, with a universal primer site and UMIs added. TCRdb redid the calling of the 5' RACE reads with MiXCR, one entry per CDR3 protein. Seen here are about 69,000 distinct CDR3 sequences, 5.9% observed once, and the top ten hold around 2.1%. Overall study results and limits: Clones from primary vaccination mostly reappeared after the booster (96% CD4, about 85% CD8). CD4 and CD8 compartments shared a small share of clonotypes, likely from convergent recombination.

The sequences come from CD4+ T cells sorted from PBMCs, collected less than 18 days after the first yellow fever vaccination. The TCR was taken from a man aged 18 to 30 who received the YFV17D yellow fever vaccine. The chain carries TRBV5-1 and TRBJ1-4; 10 positions agree with TRBD1. CDR3 bases: TGCGCCAGCAGCATTGCGATAACCGGGACAGGGGAGGAAAAACTGTTTTTT. Amino acid sequence: CASSIAITGTGEEKLFF.